The sequence of this T cell receptor (beta chain) was determined in a study of blood T cell repertoires in COVID-19. TCRdb keeps only in-frame clones here, not all; method: immunoSEQ multiplex PCR. The repertoire holds about 300,000 clones, with over 80% as singletons. V lost 1 base and J 7 bases, leaving 16 bases between the germline ends. Per the germline V gene, CDR1 is SGHAT and CDR2 is FQNNGV. The CDR3 sequence is 15 residues long. This TCR was sampled from a woman aged 40 to 55 who had recovered from COVID-19. Sequenced sample: peripheral blood. The V call is TRBV11-2, the J call TRBJ1-2; D unresolved. CDR3 region: CASSLGDGLRSGYTF. CDR3 DNA sequence: TGTGCCAGCAGCTTAGGCGACGGCCTACGGAGTGGCTACACCTTC.